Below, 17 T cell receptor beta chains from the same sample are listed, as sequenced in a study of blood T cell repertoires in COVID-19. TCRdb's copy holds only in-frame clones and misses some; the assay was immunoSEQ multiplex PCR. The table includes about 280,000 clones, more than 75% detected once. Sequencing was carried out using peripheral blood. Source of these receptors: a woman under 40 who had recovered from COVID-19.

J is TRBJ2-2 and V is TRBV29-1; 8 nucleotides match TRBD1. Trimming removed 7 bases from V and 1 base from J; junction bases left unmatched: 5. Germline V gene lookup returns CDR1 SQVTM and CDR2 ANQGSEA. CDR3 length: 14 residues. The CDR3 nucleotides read TGCAGCGCGACCGGGACAGGGAACACCGGGGAGCTGTTTTTT. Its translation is CSATGTGNTGELFF.

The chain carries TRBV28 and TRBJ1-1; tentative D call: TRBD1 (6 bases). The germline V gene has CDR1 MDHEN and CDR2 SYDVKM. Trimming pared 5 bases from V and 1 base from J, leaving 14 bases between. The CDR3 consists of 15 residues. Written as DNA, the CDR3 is TGTGCCAGCAGTCTCGGTACGACAGGGAACACTGAAGCTTTCTTT. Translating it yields CASSLGTTGNTEAFF. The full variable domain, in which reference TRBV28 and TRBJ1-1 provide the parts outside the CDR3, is DVKVTQSSRYLVKRTGEKVFLECVQDMDHENMFWYRQDPGLGLRLIYFSYDVKMKEKGDIPEGYSVSREKKERFSLILESASTNQTSMYLCASSLGTTGNTEAFFGQGTRLTVV.

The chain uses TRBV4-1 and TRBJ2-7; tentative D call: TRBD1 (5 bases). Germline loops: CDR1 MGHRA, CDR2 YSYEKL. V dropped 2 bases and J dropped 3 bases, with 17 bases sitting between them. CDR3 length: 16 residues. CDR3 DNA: TGCGCCAGCAGCCAATGGCCCCAGGGCGGAAGCTACGAGCAGTACTTC. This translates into CASSQWPQGGSYEQYF.

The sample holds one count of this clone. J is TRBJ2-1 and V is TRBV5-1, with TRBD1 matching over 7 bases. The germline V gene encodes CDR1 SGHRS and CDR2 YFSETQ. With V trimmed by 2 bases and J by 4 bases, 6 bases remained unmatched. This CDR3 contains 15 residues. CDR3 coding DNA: TGCGCCAGCAGCTTAGCCCAGGACAGGTACAATGAGCAGTTCTTC. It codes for CASSLAQDRYNEQFF.

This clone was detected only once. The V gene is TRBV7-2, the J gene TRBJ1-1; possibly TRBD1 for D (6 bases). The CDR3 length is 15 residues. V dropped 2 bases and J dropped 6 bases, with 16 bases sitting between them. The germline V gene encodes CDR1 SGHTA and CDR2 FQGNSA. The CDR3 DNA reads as TGTGCCAGCAGCTTAATGGGGGGGCGTATGGCTGAAGCTTTCTTT. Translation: CASSLMGGRMAEAFF.

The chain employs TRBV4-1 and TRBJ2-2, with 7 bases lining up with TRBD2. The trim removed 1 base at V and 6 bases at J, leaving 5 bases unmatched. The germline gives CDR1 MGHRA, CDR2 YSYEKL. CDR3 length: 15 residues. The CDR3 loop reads CASSQGEGMAGELFF. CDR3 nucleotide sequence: TGCGCCAGCAGCCAAGGGGAGGGAATGGCCGGGGAGCTGTTTTTT.

DNA of the CDR3: TGTGCCAGCAGTTTTAGCTTTTACGGGAGTAGTGACGAGCAGTACTTC. Translated: CASSFSFYGSSDEQYF. J is TRBJ2-7 and V is TRBV28, with a tentative D call TRBD2 (6 bases). This CDR3 is built from 16 residues. In germline, CDR1 is MDHEN, CDR2 SYDVKM. With 3 bases removed from V and 5 bases from J, the gap between germline ends came to 20 bases.

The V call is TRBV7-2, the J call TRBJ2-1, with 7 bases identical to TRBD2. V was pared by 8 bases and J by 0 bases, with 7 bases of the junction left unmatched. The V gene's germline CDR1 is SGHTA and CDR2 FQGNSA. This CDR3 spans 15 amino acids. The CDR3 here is CASGIGGSSYNEQFF. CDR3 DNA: TGTGCCAGCGGGATCGGGGGGAGCTCCTACAATGAGCAGTTCTTC. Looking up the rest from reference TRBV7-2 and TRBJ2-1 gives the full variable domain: GAGVSQSPSNKVTEKGKDVELRCDPISGHTALYWYRQSLGQGLEFLIYFQGNSAPDKSGLPSDRFSAERTGGSVSTLTIQRTQQEDSAVYLCASGIGGSSYNEQFFGPGTRLTVL.

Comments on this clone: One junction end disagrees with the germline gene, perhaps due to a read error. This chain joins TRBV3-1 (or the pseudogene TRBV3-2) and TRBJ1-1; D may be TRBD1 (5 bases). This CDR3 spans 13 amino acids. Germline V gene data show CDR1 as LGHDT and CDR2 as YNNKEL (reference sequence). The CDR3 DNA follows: TGTGCCAGCAGCCGAGGAGACAGCGACGTCCCCCTATTT. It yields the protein CASSRGDSDVPLF.

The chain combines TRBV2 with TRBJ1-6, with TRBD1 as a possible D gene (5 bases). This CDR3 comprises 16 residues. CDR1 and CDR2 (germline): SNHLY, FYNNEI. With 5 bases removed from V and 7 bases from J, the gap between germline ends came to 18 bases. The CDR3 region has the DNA TGTGCCAGCAGTATTAGCCAGGGTGGAAGGAATTCACCCCTCCACTTT. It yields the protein CASSISQGGRNSPLHF.

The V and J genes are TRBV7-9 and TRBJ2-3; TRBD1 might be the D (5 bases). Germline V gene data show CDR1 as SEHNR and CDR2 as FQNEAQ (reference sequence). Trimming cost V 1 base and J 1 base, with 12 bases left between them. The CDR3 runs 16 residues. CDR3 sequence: CASSLVLGRGTDTQYF. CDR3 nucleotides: TGTGCCAGCAGCTTAGTTCTCGGCAGGGGCACAGATACGCAGTATTTT.

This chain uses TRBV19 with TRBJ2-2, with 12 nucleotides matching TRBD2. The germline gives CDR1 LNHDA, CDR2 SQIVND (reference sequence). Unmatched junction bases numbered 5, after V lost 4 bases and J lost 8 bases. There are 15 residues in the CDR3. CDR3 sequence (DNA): TGTGCCAGTAGTACACTAGCGGGGGGCGAGGGGGAGCTGTTTTTT. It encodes CASSTLAGGEGELFF.

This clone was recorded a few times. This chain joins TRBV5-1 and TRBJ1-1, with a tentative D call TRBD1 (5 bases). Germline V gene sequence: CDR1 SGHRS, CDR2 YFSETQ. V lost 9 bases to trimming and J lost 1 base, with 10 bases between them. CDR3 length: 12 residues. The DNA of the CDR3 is TGCGCCATTACCGGACAGAACACTGAAGCTTTCTTT. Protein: CAITGQNTEAFF.

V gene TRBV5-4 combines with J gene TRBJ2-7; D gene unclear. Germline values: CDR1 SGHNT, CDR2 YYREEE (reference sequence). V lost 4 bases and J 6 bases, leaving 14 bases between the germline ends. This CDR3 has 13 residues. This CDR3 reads CASSLELGPEQYF. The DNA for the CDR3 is TGTGCCAGCAGCCTTGAGCTTGGGCCCGAGCAGTACTTC.

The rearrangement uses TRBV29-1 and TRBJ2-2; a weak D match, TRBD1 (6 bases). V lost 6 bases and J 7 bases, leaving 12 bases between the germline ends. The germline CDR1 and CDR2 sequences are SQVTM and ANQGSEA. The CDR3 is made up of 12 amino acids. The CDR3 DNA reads TGCAGCGTCGATACAGGGATCGGGGAGCTGTTTTTT. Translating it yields CSVDTGIGELFF.

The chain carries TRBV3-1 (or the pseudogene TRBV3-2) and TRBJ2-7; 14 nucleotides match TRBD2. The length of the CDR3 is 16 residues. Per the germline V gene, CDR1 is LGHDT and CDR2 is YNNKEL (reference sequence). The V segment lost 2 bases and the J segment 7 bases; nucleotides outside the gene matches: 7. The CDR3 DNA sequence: TGTGCCAGCAGCCAAAAGACTAGCGGGGGGGTGGAAGAGCAGTACTTC. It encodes CASSQKTSGGVEEQYF.

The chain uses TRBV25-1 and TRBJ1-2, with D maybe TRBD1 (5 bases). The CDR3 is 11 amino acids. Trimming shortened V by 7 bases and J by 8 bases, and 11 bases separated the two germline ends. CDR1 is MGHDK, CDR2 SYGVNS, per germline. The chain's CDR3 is CASNQGWGYTF. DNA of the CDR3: TGTGCCAGCAACCAGGGATGGGGCTACACCTTC.